Sequencing of this T cell receptor beta chain was carried out in a study of OX40 agonist ivuxolimab in advanced cancers. The overall study: Patients received ivuxolimab, an intravenous treatment, every 2 weeks at 0.01 to 10 mg/kg.

V lost 2 bases, J lost 5 bases, and 10 bases lay in between. In germline, CDR1 is GTSNPN, CDR2 SVGIG (reference sequence). The CDR3 contains 13 residues. The table came from immunoSEQ multiplex PCR; TCRdb's copy has only in-frame clones and leaves some out. The sample has fewer than 90,000 clones; approximately 86% are singletons. The rearrangement links TRBV30 to TRBJ1-5, with D maybe TRBD1 (6 bases). The sample was CD4+ or CD8+ T cells sorted from blood, taken in a trial of the OX40 agonist ivuxolimab. The sequence was obtained from an adult with an advanced solid tumor such as melanoma, head and neck, liver or kidney cancer. CDR3 coding DNA: TGTGCCTGGAGTAGGGGGGGCGATCAGCCCCAGCATTTT. It codes for CAWSRGGDQPQHF.